This TCR beta chain was documented in a study of cytomegalovirus exposure and HLA in healthy donors. This CDR3 spans 15 amino acids. Germline V gene sequence: CDR1 SGHRS, CDR2 YFSETQ. The V end was cut by 7 bases, the J end by 2 bases, with 18 bases between. Use of 60 Vbeta and 13 Jbeta primers characterized the PCR. Data came from immunoSEQ multiplex PCR; TCRdb stores just in-frame clones and leaves some out. Of approximately 130,000 clones listed, around 83% are singletons. The rearrangement links TRBV5-1 to TRBJ1-1, with D perhaps TRBD1 (5 bases). The source material was PBMCs. The receptor was isolated from a man over 45 in good health and CMV-seronegative. CDR3: CASRTTVSPNTEAFF. CDR3 nucleotide sequence: TGCGCCAGCCGAACGACAGTCTCGCCAAACACTGAAGCTTTCTTT.